This is a list of T cell receptor beta chains from one sample in a study of control samples from healthy donors and cancer patients. The assay was immunoSEQ multiplex PCR, and TCRdb's table has in-frame clones only and misses some. The profile shows some 100,000 clones, approximately 86% of them singletons. Sequenced: blood. These receptors were taken from a woman in her forties or fifties in good health. Each CDR3 is given with its conserved first and last residue. Fields, in order: clone size, J gene, V gene, D gene, CDR3 DNA, CDR3 protein. The D gene is left open where the match is weak. Clone size is shown for a subset of rows, as once, few, many or a class of expanded clone.

-	TRBJ1-1	TRBV9	TRBD1	TGTGCCAGCAGCGTAGCTAAGGGGGCAAGTGAAGCTTTCTTT	CASSVAKGASEAFF
-	TRBJ1-2	TRBV28	-	TGTGCCAGCAGTTTTTATAGAGAGGGGAACTATGGCTACACCTTC	CASSFYREGNYGYTF
-	TRBJ2-2	TRBV18	-	TGTGCCAGCTCACATTCAGGGGCGAACACCGGGGAGCTGTTTTTT	CASSHSGANTGELFF
-	TRBJ2-7	TRBV7-9	-	TGTGCCAGCAGCTTAGGGACAGACTCCTACGAGCAGTACTTC	CASSLGTDSYEQYF
once	TRBJ2-1	TRBV7-7	TRBD2	TGTGCCAGCAGCCTTCTAGCGGGGGGCCTCTACAATGAGCAGTTCTTC	CASSLLAGGLYNEQFF
-	TRBJ2-3	TRBV18	-	TGTGCCAGCTCAGAGGGCTTCCAGGATACGCAGTATTTT	CASSEGFQDTQYF
-	TRBJ2-7	TRBV2	-	TGTGCCAGCACGGGGACTTATCCCGGCGAGCAGTACTTC	CASTGTYPGEQYF
-	TRBJ1-2	TRBV4-3	-	TGCGCCAGCAGCGAGGGGGACAAACTAAGGGGCTACACCTTC	CASSEGDKLRGYTF
-	TRBJ1-1	TRBV24-1	-	TGTGCCACCACCGGGTCCGGGGGGAAGTTGAACACTGAAGCTTTCTTT	CATTGSGGKLNTEAFF
-	TRBJ1-2	TRBV6-2/TRBV6-3	-	TGTGCCAGCAGTTACTCGGGTGGGGCGGCCTATGGCTACACCTTC	CASSYSGGAAYGYTF
-	TRBJ2-2	TRBV13	-	TGTGCCAGCAGCCAGGGACCGATCACCGGGGAGCTGTTTTTT	CASSQGPITGELFF
once	TRBJ2-3	TRBV14	TRBD2	TGTGCCAGCAGCCAAGTCGGCGGGGGATCAGATACGCAGTATTTT	CASSQVGGGSDTQYF
-	TRBJ1-1	TRBV5-5	-	TGTGCCAGCAGCCAAACGTCGGACAGCAACACTGAAGCTTTCTTT	CASSQTSDSNTEAFF
-	TRBJ1-4	TRBV7-9	-	TGTGCCAGCGCTCAGGGACTCAATGAAAAACTGTTTTTT	CASAQGLNEKLFF
-	TRBJ1-1	TRBV3-1/TRBV3-2	TRBD1	TGTGCCAGCAGCCCCAGGGGGAGTAAAACTGAAGCTTTCTTT	CASSPRGSKTEAFF
-	TRBJ2-7	TRBV7-2	TRBD1	TGTGCCAGCAGCCTACAGATCCGACAGGGGGGCTACGAGCAGTACTTC	CASSLQIRQGGYEQYF
-	TRBJ1-2	TRBV5-1	-	TGCGCCAGCAGCCTCGATCAGCCGGGTCCCTATGGCTACACCTTC	CASSLDQPGPYGYTF
-	TRBJ2-5	TRBV12-5	TRBD2	TGTGCTAGTGCAAAAACTAGCGGGGGCCAAGAGACCCAGTACTTC	CASAKTSGGQETQYF
-	TRBJ1-1	TRBV21-1	-	TGTGCCAGCAGCAGACACGCCGTTCTTATGGACACTGAAGCTTTCTTT	CASSRHAVLMDTEAFF
-	TRBJ1-2	TRBV29-1	TRBD1	TGCAGCGCCCGGGACAGCGATAACTATGGCTACACCTTC	CSARDSDNYGYTF
-	TRBJ1-1	TRBV19	TRBD1	TGTGCCAGTGGTTCAACAGGGGACACTGAAGCTTTCTTT	CASGSTGDTEAFF
-	TRBJ2-7	TRBV6-1	-	TGTGCCAGCAGTGAAGACTTTAGCGGATATTCCTACGAGCAGTACTTC	CASSEDFSGYSYEQYF
-	TRBJ2-4	TRBV11-3	TRBD1	TGTGCCAGCAGCCCCGATGGGCGCCGGGACAGGGGCCGCGCCAAAAACATTCAGTACTTC	CASSPDGRRDRGRAKNIQYF
-	TRBJ1-5	TRBV4-2	TRBD1	TGTGCCAGCAGCCCCTCGGGGACAGGTAATCAGCCCCAGCATTTT	CASSPSGTGNQPQHF
-	TRBJ2-3	TRBV7-9	TRBD2	TGTGCCAGCAGCACGACTAGCGCGGGACGGGCGGCAGATACGCAGTATTTT	CASSTTSAGRAADTQYF
-	TRBJ2-5	TRBV5-6	TRBD1	TGTGCCAGCAGCTCAGTCCCAGGGGGCCGGGGAGAGACCCAGTACTTC	CASSSVPGGRGETQYF
-	TRBJ2-7	TRBV4-2	-	TGTGCCAGCAGCCAAGACTGGGACGGCGGGACTCTTTTTTACGAGCAGTACTTC	CASSQDWDGGTLFYEQYF
-	TRBJ1-1	TRBV19	TRBD1	TGTGCCAGTAGTAGCCAGGGACAGGGGGTAGAGAACACTGAAGCTTTCTTT	CASSSQGQGVENTEAFF
once	TRBJ2-3	TRBV4-3	-	TGCGCCAGCAGCCAGAAGGGGTCTGCGGGATACTCAGGAGATACGCAGTATTTT	CASSQKGSAGYSGDTQYF
-	TRBJ1-6	TRBV27	-	TGTGCCAGCAGTACCGCCTTTCTTTTTTCACCCCTCCACTTT	CASSTAFLFSPLHF
-	TRBJ1-5	TRBV7-9	-	TGTGCCAGCAGCTTAGTCGGACACAGCGTCTACCAGCCCCAGCATTTT	CASSLVGHSVYQPQHF
-	TRBJ2-7	TRBV4-3	-	TGCGCCAGCAGCCAATACCGGGACTTCCCGCTTGAGCAGTACTTC	CASSQYRDFPLEQYF
-	TRBJ2-2	TRBV7-6	-	TGTGCCAGCAGGCTCGGGACGGCGGACACCGGGGAGCTGTTTTTT	CASRLGTADTGELFF
-	TRBJ2-5	TRBV5-4	-	TGTGCCAGCAGCTTGGGGGGGTCACTTATGGAGACCCAGTACTTC	CASSLGGSLMETQYF
-	TRBJ1-5	TRBV3-1/TRBV3-2	-	TGTGCCAGCAGCCTAAGGGGCAATCAGCCCCAGCATTTT	CASSLRGNQPQHF
-	TRBJ2-4	TRBV5-8	-	TGTGCCAGCGGCCAGGGACTGGCGATTCAGTACTTC	CASGQGLAIQYF
-	TRBJ1-6	TRBV4-1	-	TGCGCCAGCAGCCACCCGCAAGGGAGGAATTCACCCCTCCACTTT	CASSHPQGRNSPLHF
once	TRBJ1-1	TRBV16	-	TGTGCCAGCAGCCAATCCCCAGGGACGAACACTGAAGCTTTCTTT	CASSQSPGTNTEAFF
-	TRBJ2-1	TRBV11-3	TRBD2	TGTGCCAGCAGCGTAGCGGGGACCTACAATGAGCAGTTCTTC	CASSVAGTYNEQFF